The clone carrying this T cell receptor (beta chain) has a single count. There are 12 residues in the CDR3. The V end was cut by 8 bases, the J end by 0 bases, with 7 bases between. Germline loops: CDR1 WSHSY, CDR2 SAAADI. The sample is drawn from a study of blood T cell repertoires in COVID-19. Across the study: From the United States, Italy and Spain came samples of acute and convalescent COVID-19. Nucleic acid was either cDNA or gDNA, and it came from T cells, B-cell-depleted T cells, or PBMCs.

Methods used by the authors: It was from reference gene primer amplification that nucleated cell counts were estimated. Clones were read by immunoSEQ multiplex PCR, and TCRdb kept only the in-frame ones, dropping some. V and J calls and clone size come straight from that table; D and trimming were deduced from the DNA. Among about 66,000 clones listed, about 91% were seen once. The chain carries TRBV10-2 and TRBJ1-2; unclear D gene. The source material was peripheral blood. This TCR was recovered from a human donor in a cohort sampled during active COVID-19. CDR3 bases: TGCGCCAGCTCCCGGGCTAACTATGGCTACACCTTC. This gives the protein CASSRANYGYTF.